This T cell receptor (beta chain) was sequenced during a study of metastatic and nonmetastatic thyroid tumors. Before thyroid surgery, none of the patients had received any treatment. Looked up from germline, CDR1 is MDHEN and CDR2 is SYDVKM. The CDR3 spans 18 residues. The V segment lost 5 bases and the J segment 0 bases; nucleotides outside the gene matches: 13. This clone has a handful of counts. TCRdb ran MiXCR on the PCR reads. The data show 35,000 to 40,000 clones, 20% seen once. The receptor was isolated from a female donor with papillary thyroid cancer or a benign thyroid nodule (not recorded which). Some clones in this sample may be carry-over from other donors' samples. The sequenced material came from blood. The chain joins TRBV28 to TRBJ1-3; 7 bases fit TRBD1. The CDR3: CASSRDRRISYSGNTIYF. CDR3 DNA sequence: TGTGCCAGCAGTAGGGACAGACGTATCTCGTACTCTGGAAACACCATATATTTT.